This TCR beta chain was sequenced for a study of graft-versus-host responses after intestinal transplantation. Germline-derived CDR1 and CDR2 are SGDLS and YYNGEE. V was clipped by 0 bases and J by 6 bases, with 15 bases between them. CDR3 length equals 15 residues. Sequencing was performed with immunoSEQ multiplex PCR; in TCRdb, only in-frame clones are kept and a portion is missing. The sample consists of approximately 15,000 clones, roughly 86% of them appearing once. V usage is TRBV9 and J usage is TRBJ1-2; D is unresolved. The sample here was bone marrow, taken more than 120 days after intestinal transplantation. The sequence derives from a human patient who received an intestinal transplant, so some T cells may come from the graft donor. CDR3 amino acids: CASSVEEGIRDGYTF. CDR3 in DNA: TGTGCCAGCAGCGTAGAAGAGGGTATAAGGGATGGCTACACCTTC.